This T cell receptor (beta chain) was sequenced for a study of blood T cell repertoires in COVID-19. About the study: Italy, Spain and the United States were the sources of the convalescent and acute COVID-19 samples. T cells, B-cell-depleted T cells, or PBMCs provided the cDNA or gDNA that served as material.

Germline V gives CDR1 SGDLS, CDR2 YYNGEE. Trimming stripped 0 bases from V and 0 bases from J, with 11 bases between. The CDR3 sequence is 16 residues long. In the source study's methods: Nucleated cell number was recorded as an estimate derived from reference gene primer amplification. Method: immunoSEQ multiplex PCR; TCRdb's copy keeps in-frame clones and lacks some. That table supplies the V and J calls and clone size; D and trimming were determined from the DNA. This sample has a few hundred thousand clones, with nearly 90% found just once. J is TRBJ2-3 and V is TRBV9; tentative D call: TRBD1 (6 bases). Sequencing was performed on peripheral blood. This clonotype was obtained from a woman in her twenties or thirties with acute or convalescent COVID-19. CDR3 nucleotide sequence: TGTGCCAGCAGCGTAGAAGGCACAGGGAGCACAGATACGCAGTATTTT. This translates into CASSVEGTGSTDTQYF.